The clone carrying this TCR beta chain was recorded only once. V was trimmed by 2 bases and J by 1 base, leaving 11 bases between them. CDR1 DFQATT and CDR2 SNEGSKA come from the germline V gene (reference sequence). This CDR3 comprises 14 residues. The data were taken from a study of CD8 T cells in Susac syndrome. CD8+ and CD4+ T cells circulating in blood were sequenced for TCR beta. The TEMRA cells underwent FACS enrichment, while the CD8+ and CD4+ T cells underwent negative isolation. The RNA input was roughly 0.45 to 1 ug, and it was reverse transcribed with random hexamers. One entry per CDR3 protein results from TCRdb running MiXCR on the immunoSEQ multiplex PCR reads. This table has roughly 180,000 distinct CDR3 sequences, around 96% appearing once.

Material for sequencing was CD4+ T cells from PBMCs. This TCR was recovered from a human donor in good health. The gene calls are TRBV20-1 and TRBJ2-5, with D perhaps TRBD1 (5 bases). This chain's CDR3 is CSARQGSTQETQYF. In DNA form, the CDR3 reads TGCAGTGCTAGACAGGGCAGCACCCAAGAGACCCAGTACTTC.